Below, 8 T cell receptor beta chains from the same sample are listed, as sequenced in a study of blood T cell repertoires in COVID-19 (TCRdb year 2020). The library was produced with the immunoSEQ multiplex PCR assay. In TCRdb, the immuneACCESS table is reduced to in-frame sequences with V and J assigned. These tables do not hold every clone; where another copy was compared, an unresolved V gene accounts for under half, and the others remain unexplained. The sample data list about 170,000 clones, and 84% of these were observed just once. Together, the top ten hold roughly 10% of the sample. The specimen sequenced was peripheral blood. These receptor sequences come from an older man with active or convalescent COVID-19.

The chain combines TRBV12-5 with TRBJ1-2; TRBD1 is a possible D gene (6 bases). Germline V gives CDR1 LGHNT, CDR2 FRNRAP. The V end was cut by 3 bases, the J end by 7 bases, with 12 bases between. The length of the CDR3 is 13 residues. The CDR3 sequence is CASGFDRSPGYTF. CDR3 nucleotide sequence: TGTGCTAGTGGTTTCGACAGGTCTCCTGGCTACACCTTC.

The V call is TRBV6-2 or TRBV6-3, the J call TRBJ2-7; maybe TRBD2 (6 bases). Germline assignment: CDR1 MNHEY and CDR2 SVGEGT. There are 17 residues in the CDR3. V lost 5 bases and J 3 bases, leaving 23 bases between the germline ends. CDR3 nucleotide sequence: TGTGCCAGCAGTCGCCGAAGGACGGACGGGGAGGACTACGAGCAGTACTTC. This translates into CASSRRRTDGEDYEQYF.

The chain is built from TRBV4-3 and TRBJ2-5, with D possibly TRBD1 on 5 matching bases. The CDR3 extends over 15 amino acids. V was cut by 0 bases and J by 5 bases, with 13 bases left in between. Germline V CDR1 and CDR2: LGHNA, YSLEER. CDR3 in DNA: TGCGCCAGCAGCCAAGATGGGCAGGGAACGGAGACCCAGTACTTC. This encodes CASSQDGQGTETQYF.

The rearrangement uses TRBV9 and TRBJ1-2; the match to TRBD1 covers 9 bases. The germline V gene has CDR1 SGDLS and CDR2 YYNGEE. The V and J ends lost 5 bases and 6 bases, in that order; junction bases with no gene match: 2. CDR3 size: 12 residues. CDR3 in DNA: TGTGCCAGCAGAGGGGACAGGGATGGCTACACCTTC. Encoded protein: CASRGDRDGYTF.

V and J are TRBV7-2 and TRBJ2-1, with 8 bases aligning to TRBD1. CDR3 length: 15 amino acids. J lost 0 bases, V lost 4 bases, and 2 bases had no gene match. Germline V gene lookup returns CDR1 SGHTA and CDR2 FQGNSA. The chain's CDR3 is CASSYRGSSYNEQFF. In DNA form, the CDR3 reads TGTGCCAGCAGCTACAGGGGGAGCTCCTACAATGAGCAGTTCTTC.

To note about this clone: Other nucleotide sequences in the sample specify the same CDR3. V and J are TRBV6-5 and TRBJ1-1; D not resolved. The CDR3 has 13 residues. V lost 2 bases, J lost 2 bases, and 6 bases lay in between. Germline V gene sequence: CDR1 MNHEY, CDR2 SVGAGI. The CDR3 protein is CASSYQANTEAFF. Here the CDR3 DNA reads TGTGCCAGCAGTTACCAGGCTAACACTGAAGCTTTCTTT.

There are a few counts of this clone. V gene TRBV5-1 combines with J gene TRBJ2-7; D possibly corresponds to TRBD2 (7 bases). The germline V and J ends were trimmed by 0 bases and 3 bases, with 16 bases remaining between them. The length of the CDR3 is 16 residues. The V gene's germline CDR1 is SGHRS and CDR2 YFSETQ. CDR3 in amino acids: CASSLEGGGAGYEQYF. In DNA, the CDR3 is TGCGCCAGCAGCTTGGAAGGGGGGGGCGCAGGCTACGAGCAGTACTTC.

The V and J genes are TRBV18 and TRBJ2-3; the match to TRBD2 covers 7 bases. This CDR3 has 15 residues. The J segment lost 5 bases and the V segment lost 0 bases, leaving 5 bases of the junction unmatched. The germline CDR1 and CDR2 sequences are KGHSH and LQKENI. The CDR3 sequence: CASSPPSGRVDTQYF. CDR3 in DNA: TGTGCCAGCTCACCACCTAGCGGGCGGGTAGATACGCAGTATTTT.